The 5 T cell receptor beta chains presented below share a single source sample, sequenced in a study of control samples from healthy donors and cancer patients. The repertoire was sequenced with immunoSEQ multiplex PCR; TCRdb's copy has only in-frame clones and lacks some. The profile covers around 19,000 clones, with roughly 80% appearing a single time and 29% taken by the ten largest. The sequencing sample was made of PBMCs. Receptor source: a man aged 80 or over with head and neck cancer.

The chain joins TRBV29-1 to TRBJ2-3, with a tentative D call TRBD2 (5 bases). Trimming cost V 0 bases and J 0 bases, with 7 bases left between them. This CDR3 contains 14 residues. Germline V gene sequence: CDR1 SQVTM, CDR2 ANQGSEA. The CDR3 here is CSVEEGGSTDTQYF. DNA of the CDR3: TGCAGCGTTGAAGAGGGCGGGAGCACAGATACGCAGTATTTT.

The V call is TRBV6-1, the J call TRBJ2-7; D is unclear. CDR1 and CDR2 from the germline V gene are MNHNS and SASEGT. Trimming cost V 0 bases and J 4 bases, with 7 bases left between them. The CDR3 loop spans 13 amino acids. The CDR3 protein is CASSEAKEYEQYF. DNA of the CDR3: TGTGCCAGCAGTGAAGCGAAGGAATACGAGCAGTACTTC.

This clone was counted once. This CDR3 is CASSSPRDSQETQYF. The CDR3 nucleotides are TGTGCCAGCAGTTCCCCCCGGGACAGCCAAGAGACCCAGTACTTC. This chain links TRBV28 with TRBJ2-5, with 7 bases aligning to TRBD1. Germline values: CDR1 MDHEN, CDR2 SYDVKM. V lost 4 bases to trimming and J lost 1 base; unmatched junction nucleotides: 6. This CDR3 region has 15 residues.

This chain connects TRBV4-1 to TRBJ2-7; tentative D call: TRBD1 (6 bases). V gave up 1 base and J gave up 3 bases, with 10 bases separating them. Germline CDR1 reads MGHRA; CDR2 reads YSYEKL. There are 14 residues in the CDR3. The CDR3: CASSQGGGIYEQYF. The CDR3 DNA is TGCGCCAGCAGCCAAGGAGGGGGAATCTACGAGCAGTACTTC.

This clone showed up just once. The rearrangement uses TRBV7-8 and TRBJ2-7; the match to TRBD1 covers 9 bases. There are 15 residues in the CDR3. Germline trimming cut 5 bases from V and 4 bases from J; bases unmatched to any gene: 9. CDR1 SGHVS and CDR2 FQNEAQ come from the germline V gene. In DNA, the CDR3 is TGTGCCAGCAGCGCCAGTGCCGGGACAGGGTACGAGCAGTACTTC. Its protein is CASSASAGTGYEQYF. Combining the CDR3 with reference TRBV7-8 and TRBJ2-7 gives the whole variable domain GAGVSQSPRYKVAKRGQDVALRCDPISGHVSLFWYQQALGQGPEFLTYFQNEAQLDKSGLPSDRFFAERPEGSVSTLKIQRTQQEDSAVYLCASSASAGTGYEQYFGPGTRLTVT.